The TCR beta chain described here comes from a study of spatial heterogeneity in lung cancer. Study-level background: Taken at a median of approximately two years after resection, follow-up PBMC samples underwent sequencing when available. Overall study findings and caveats: Ubiquitous expanded tumor TCRs were seen in blood more at resection than at follow-up.

In this sample, this clonotype turned up many times. What it binds is not known. The CDR3 runs to 13 residues. Trimming shortened V by 3 bases and J by 1 base, and 6 bases separated the two germline ends. Looked up from germline, CDR1 is ENHRY and CDR2 is SYGVKD. Every individual TCR cDNA molecule carried its own unique molecular identifier, which allowed correction of PCR and sequencing errors. TCRdb passed the 5' RACE reads through MiXCR, listing each CDR3 protein once. The data show around 45,000 distinct CDR3 sequences, under 25% seen once. Time point: blood at routine non-recurrence follow-up after resection. The sequenced material consisted of unsorted whole RNA from tumor, nontumor lung or frozen PBMC.

Source: PBMCs, taken at follow-up. The TCR originated in a female donor with early-stage non-small cell lung cancer. V usage is TRBV10-3 and J usage is TRBJ1-1; D ambiguous. CDR3 nucleotide sequence: TGTGCCATCAGTGAAAACAAGAACACTGAAGCTTTCTTT. Amino acid sequence: CAISENKNTEAFF.